The entry below describes one T cell receptor (beta chain). The data were obtained in a study of T cell responses to AZD1222 COVID-19 vaccine. Measured with immunoSEQ multiplex PCR; TCRdb has only the in-frame clones, and not every one. The sample includes about 130,000 clones, roughly 82% seen only once; the top ten take over 4%. CDR3 length: 17 residues. Germline CDR1 reads MDHEN; CDR2 reads SYDVKM. The V end was cut by 1 base, the J end by 2 bases, with 17 bases between. The rearrangement joins TRBV28 to TRBJ1-2; TRBD1 might be the D (6 bases). The receptor comes from an adult in good health. This specimen consisted of peripheral blood, obtained on day 0 of AZD1222 vaccination. For the CDR3, the DNA is TGTGCCAGCAGTTTATCGGACCATGGGGGCGTAAACTATGGCTACACCTTC. Protein: CASSLSDHGGVNYGYTF.